Listed below are T cell receptor beta chains from one sample, sequenced in a study of cytomegalovirus exposure and HLA in healthy donors. TCRdb's table, derived via immunoSEQ multiplex PCR, lists solely in-frame clones and lacks some. Here the sample spans tens of thousands of clones, less than 75% being singletons. Sequences were obtained from PBMCs. These TCRs come from a man aged 30 to 39 in good health and CMV-seropositive. The CDR3 runs from the conserved cysteine through the conserved F or W. D genes are given only for firm matches. Clone sizes are given selectively: once, few, many, or a class where the clone is expanded.

TRBV15	TRBJ2-4	TRBD2	few	CATSDGTSGEIGIQYF	TGTGCCACCAGCGATGGGACTAGCGGAGAAATTGGCATTCAGTACTTC
TRBV4-1	TRBJ2-1	.	once	CASSQDRTVYNEQFF	TGCGCCAGCAGCCAAGATCGGACAGTATACAATGAGCAGTTCTTC
TRBV11-2	TRBJ1-2	.	.	CASSLDRGLGYTF	TGTGCCAGCAGCTTAGATAGGGGTCTCGGCTACACCTTC
TRBV28	TRBJ1-3	.	few	CASGEETGSGNTIYF	TGTGCCAGCGGAGAAGAAACGGGCTCTGGAAACACCATATATTTT
TRBV5-4	TRBJ2-2	.	.	CASSYGGTNTGELFF	TGTGCCAGCAGTTATGGGGGGACGAACACCGGGGAGCTGTTTTTT
TRBV6-5	TRBJ2-7	.	.	CASSPHRLKSEQYF	TGTGCCAGCAGCCCCCACCGACTTAAGAGCGAGCAGTACTTC
TRBV5-6	TRBJ1-2	.	.	CASSLELREGGYTF	TGTGCCAGCAGCTTGGAATTGAGGGAGGGTGGCTACACCTTC
TRBV2	TRBJ1-5	TRBD1	.	CASRSGTGLNQPQHF	TGTGCCAGCAGGTCCGGGACAGGGCTCAATCAGCCCCAGCATTTT
TRBV10-3	TRBJ2-2	TRBD2	.	CATLASGRAGELFF	TGTGCCACCCTGGCTAGCGGGAGGGCCGGGGAGCTGTTTTTT
TRBV30	TRBJ1-3	.	.	CAWSRGGSGNTIYF	TGTGCCTGGAGTCGGGGAGGGAGTGGAAACACCATATATTTT
TRBV27	TRBJ1-5	TRBD1	.	CASSVQGHNQPQHF	TGTGCCAGCAGCGTACAGGGGCACAATCAGCCCCAGCATTTT
TRBV2	TRBJ2-5	.	few	CASMNPSETQYF	TGTGCCAGCATGAACCCGAGTGAGACCCAGTACTTC
TRBV6-5	TRBJ1-3	.	.	CASSSLGNTIYF	TGTGCCAGCAGTTCCCTCGGAAACACCATATATTTT
TRBV2	TRBJ2-5	TRBD1	.	CASSLDRGQETQYF	TGTGCCAGCAGCCTGGACAGGGGGCAAGAGACCCAGTACTTC
TRBV5-1	TRBJ2-3	.	.	CASSSLPLGGALYSDTQYF	TGCGCCAGCAGCTCTCTACCTCTCGGAGGGGCATTGTATTCAGATACGCAGTATTTT
TRBV15	TRBJ1-2	.	few	CATSRGYADNYGYTF	TGTGCCACCAGCAGAGGATATGCGGATAACTATGGCTACACCTTC
TRBV7-9	TRBJ2-7	.	.	CASSLDRRQAHEQYF	TGTGCCAGCAGCTTAGACCGACGACAGGCCCACGAGCAGTACTTC
TRBV6-1	TRBJ2-1	.	many	CASSEELAGSNEQFF	TGTGCCAGCAGTGAAGAGCTAGCCGGATCCAATGAGCAGTTCTTC
TRBV7-2	TRBJ1-6	.	few	CASSPRGEVVHF	TGTGCCAGCAGCCCGCGGGGTGAAGTCGTCCACTTT
TRBV11-3	TRBJ1-1	.	.	CASSLAPGLSNTEAFF	TGTGCCAGCAGCTTAGCACCGGGACTCTCGAACACTGAAGCTTTCTTT
TRBV28	TRBJ2-1	.	few	CASALRSGEERAYNEQFF	TGTGCCAGTGCCCTTCGTAGTGGTGAGGAGCGGGCCTACAATGAGCAGTTCTTC
TRBV6-6	TRBJ1-6	.	.	CASSPPGGRYSPLHF	TGTGCCAGCAGCCCACCGGGGGGACGGTATTCACCCCTCCACTTT
TRBV12-5	TRBJ1-2	TRBD1	.	CASGSYWTGGNYGYTF	TGTGCTAGTGGTTCCTATTGGACAGGGGGCAACTATGGCTACACCTTC
TRBV2	TRBJ1-2	TRBD1	.	CASSTHRDRRLANYGYTF	TGTGCCAGCAGTACTCACCGGGACAGGAGATTAGCTAACTATGGCTACACCTTC